The 32 T cell receptor beta chains given below trace back to one sample, sequenced in a study of patients and donors after allogeneic stem cell transplantation. TCRdb re-derived calls from the RT-PCR reads in MiXCR, one entry per CDR3 protein. This table has about 90,000 distinct CDR3 sequences, roughly 43% appearing once. Sequences were obtained from blood, either unsorted or a sorted T cell fraction (not recorded which). The receptors originated from a human donor who was either an allogeneic HSCT recipient or a stem cell or donor lymphocyte infusion donor (not recorded which). It is not recorded whose cells these are; they may come from a transplant donor.

The chain employs TRBV12-3 or TRBV12-4 and TRBJ2-3; D remains unclear. The CDR3 loop spans 16 amino acids. V gave up 3 bases and J gave up 0 bases, with 13 bases separating them. The CDR3 DNA is TGTGCCAGCAGTTTTGCAGGTTTTGAGAGCACAGATACGCAGTATTTT. Its protein product is CASSFAGFESTDTQYF.

This clonotype came up a few times. CDR3 residues: CASSLTGGTVGYTF. The DNA of the CDR3 is TGCGCCAGCAGCTTGACAGGGGGGACTGTTGGCTACACCTTC. This rearrangement joins TRBV5-1 to TRBJ1-2; 8 nucleotides line up with TRBD1. There are 14 residues in the CDR3. J gave up 7 bases and V 1 base, and 6 bases lay outside the gene matches. Germline CDR1 is SGHRS and CDR2 is YFSETQ. Full variable domain (missing parts from reference TRBV5-1 and TRBJ1-2): KAGVTQTPRYLIKTRGQQVTLSCSPISGHRSVSWYQQTPGQGLQFLFEYFSETQRNKGNFPGRFSGRQFSNSRSEMNVSTLELGDSALYLCASSLTGGTVGYTFGSGTRLTVV.

In regard to this clonotype: This clone may be a read error of a much larger clone one base away. The chain uses TRBV13 and TRBJ1-2; TRBD1 matches at 8 bases. Trimming cost V 5 bases and J 7 bases; bases outside gene matches: 3. This CDR3 is 12 amino acids long. The V gene's germline CDR1 is PRHDT and CDR2 FYEKMQ (reference sequence). The CDR3: CASSPQGVGYTF. For the CDR3, the DNA is TGTGCCAGCAGCCCACAGGGGGTTGGCTACACCTTC.

The CDR3 is CASSLGVGETQYF. The CDR3 DNA reads TGCGCCAGCAGCCTAGGGGTCGGGGAGACCCAGTACTTC. V and J are TRBV5-1 and TRBJ2-5, with a possible D match to TRBD1 (5 bases). V was pared by 4 bases and J by 5 bases, with 12 bases between. This CDR3 region has 13 residues. Germline assignment: CDR1 SGHRS and CDR2 YFSETQ.

The J gene is TRBJ1-2, the V gene TRBV29-1; D unresolved. V lost 4 bases and J 6 bases, leaving 9 bases between the germline ends. The CDR3 is made up of 11 amino acids. Germline CDR1 is SQVTM and CDR2 is ANQGSEA. CDR3 nucleotide sequence: TGCAGCGTTGTACGGGGTGATGGCTACACCTTC. Translated, it gives CSVVRGDGYTF.

This clonotype was observed a handful of times. This chain uses TRBV12-3 or TRBV12-4 with TRBJ1-6; no definite D call. Trimming pared 6 bases from V and 3 bases from J, leaving 9 bases between. This CDR3 contains 14 residues. In DNA form, the CDR3 reads TGTGCCAGCAGACTGGAAAACTATAATTCACCCCTCCACTTT. Its protein product is CASRLENYNSPLHF.

This clonotype appeared a few times. V and J are TRBV6-6 and TRBJ1-2; 8 positions match TRBD1. Germline CDR1 is MNHNY and CDR2 is SVGAGI (reference sequence). The CDR3 sequence is 14 residues long. V lost 6 bases and J lost 8; bases outside the gene matches: 11. CDR3 sequence (DNA): TGTGCCAGCAGAGGGACAGGCCTCGGGTTAGGCTACACCTTC. This translates into CASRGTGLGLGYTF.

DNA for the CDR3: TGCAGCGTCCTACGCCGGGGAAGAAACACTGAAGCTTTCTTT. Its translation is CSVLRRGRNTEAFF. The genes are TRBV29-1 and TRBJ1-1; no firm D call. Between the trimmed V and J ends, which lost 6 bases and 2 bases, there was a span of 16 bases. Germline CDR1 reads SQVTM; CDR2 reads ANQGSEA. The CDR3 is made up of 14 amino acids.

This clonotype was seen only a few times. The chain joins TRBV6-5 to TRBJ1-1; 7 bases are shared with TRBD1. The CDR3 runs 15 residues. The ends lost 2 bases at V and 4 bases at J; junction bases unmatched: 7. Germline V gives CDR1 MNHEY, CDR2 SVGAGI. The CDR3 protein is CASSYTTGELTEAFF. CDR3 bases: TGTGCCAGCAGTTACACTACAGGGGAACTCACTGAAGCTTTCTTT.

The rearrangement links TRBV15 to TRBJ1-1, with no clear D. The V gene lost 5 bases and the J gene lost 0 bases, with 10 bases spanning the gap. The CDR3 sequence is 14 residues long. Germline V lookup: CDR1 LNHNV, CDR2 YYDKDF (reference sequence). This CDR3 reads CATSFGLMNTEAFF. The CDR3 DNA follows: TGTGCCACCAGCTTTGGACTCATGAACACTGAAGCTTTCTTT.

The rearrangement links TRBV5-1 to TRBJ1-2; D call uncertain. V dropped 3 bases and J dropped 7 bases, with 13 bases sitting between them. This CDR3 has 13 amino acids. Germline values: CDR1 SGHRS, CDR2 YFSETQ. The CDR3 DNA reads as TGCGCCAGCAGCTGGGGAGGGAGCGGTGGCTACACCTTC. It yields the protein CASSWGGSGGYTF.

This chain joins TRBV7-8 and TRBJ1-1, with D possibly TRBD1 on 5 matching bases. From germline, CDR1 is SGHVS and CDR2 FQNEAQ. The CDR3 is 12 amino acids. CDR3 coding DNA: TGTGCAGTCAGGGCGGTGAACACTGAAGCTTTCTTT. This encodes CAVRAVNTEAFF.

The CDR3 is CASSQEASQSSYNSPLHF. The CDR3 nucleotides read TGCGCCAGCAGCCAAGAAGCCAGCCAGAGCTCCTATAATTCACCCCTCCACTTT. This rearrangement joins TRBV4-3 to TRBJ1-6; D gene unclear. Germline CDR1 LGHNA, CDR2 YSLEER. The CDR3 runs 18 residues. Trimming left V 0 bases short and J 0 bases short, with 12 bases between.

The genes are TRBV27 and TRBJ1-2; no firm D call. The V gene lost 6 bases and the J gene lost 0 bases, with 5 bases spanning the gap. Germline values: CDR1 MNHEY, CDR2 SMNVEV (reference sequence). The CDR3 spans 12 residues. CDR3 amino acids: CASRGTNYGYTF. The DNA of the CDR3 is TGTGCCAGCAGGGGAACTAACTATGGCTACACCTTC.

About this clonotype: The conserved phenylalanine or tryptophan normally closing the CDR3 is absent here, so this likely arose from a read error. The chain uses TRBV28 and TRBJ1-6; no firm D call. Germline values: CDR1 MDHEN, CDR2 SYDVKM. This CDR3 is 16 amino acids long. V was clipped by 7 bases and J by 0 bases, with 13 bases between them. CDR3 loop: CASNPIHSSYNSPLHL. CDR3 nucleotides: TGTGCCAGCAATCCCATACACAGCTCCTATAATTCACCCCTCCACTTG.

CDR3 sequence reads: CASSLGGADGAFF. For the CDR3, the DNA is TGCGCCAGCAGCCTAGGAGGGGCGGATGGAGCTTTCTTT. This rearrangement joins TRBV5-1 to TRBJ1-1; D may be TRBD1 (5 bases). V lost 4 bases, J lost 10 bases, and 17 bases lay in between. From germline, CDR1 is SGHRS and CDR2 YFSETQ. The CDR3 length is 13 residues.

The chain employs TRBV12-3 or TRBV12-4 and TRBJ1-2; D remains unclear. With 5 bases removed from V and 2 bases from J, the gap between germline ends came to 9 bases. The CDR3 length is 13 residues. The CDR3 DNA follows: TGTGCCAGCAGTCGCGACGGAAACTATGGCTACACCTTC. Its translation: CASSRDGNYGYTF.

The chain joins TRBV7-2 to TRBJ1-2; no firm D call. From germline, CDR1 is SGHTA and CDR2 FQGNSA. This CDR3 is built from 16 residues. The V and J ends lost 5 bases and 3 bases respectively, with 19 bases between them. The CDR3 region is CASSTRPAGNDYGYTF. CDR3 in DNA: TGTGCCAGCAGCACCCGGCCGGCAGGAAATGACTATGGCTACACCTTC.

CDR3 coding DNA: TGTGCCAGCAGTTCATATCTCACAGGGGGCATGCGGAATCAGCCCCAGCATTTT. This encodes CASSSYLTGGMRNQPQHF. This rearrangement joins TRBV28 to TRBJ1-5, with 9 positions matching TRBD1. V lost 4 bases, J lost 4 bases, and 14 bases stayed unmatched. This CDR3 is built from 18 residues. Germline assignment: CDR1 MDHEN and CDR2 SYDVKM.

In its sample, this clonotype was seen a few times. The J gene is TRBJ1-6, the V gene TRBV5-1; D remains unclear. This CDR3 spans 13 amino acids. Trimming stripped 0 bases from V and 10 bases from J, with 8 bases between. Germline-derived CDR1 and CDR2 are SGHRS and YFSETQ. The CDR3 reads CASSLETRSPLHF. In DNA, the CDR3 is TGCGCCAGCAGCTTGGAGACCCGGTCACCCCTCCACTTT.

V and J are TRBV12-3 or TRBV12-4 and TRBJ1-2, with 11 bases fitting TRBD1. The CDR3 is 16 residues long. With V trimmed by 5 bases and J by 8 bases, 13 bases remained unmatched. This chain's CDR3 is CASSLRDRGFRGGYTF. The CDR3 DNA sequence: TGTGCCAGCAGTCTCCGGGACAGGGGGTTTAGAGGAGGCTACACCTTC.

This rearrangement joins TRBV3-1 to TRBJ2-2; D gene unclear. The germline V gene has CDR1 LGHDT and CDR2 YNNKEL (reference sequence). The CDR3 sequence is 16 residues long. The germline V and J ends were trimmed by 0 bases and 2 bases, with 10 bases remaining between them. CDR3 sequence reads: CASSQDRGFNTGELFF. The CDR3, as DNA: TGTGCCAGCAGCCAAGATCGTGGATTTAACACCGGGGAGCTGTTTTTT.

The rearrangement links TRBV12-3 or TRBV12-4 to TRBJ2-3; 10 nucleotides line up with TRBD2. The CDR3 is made up of 16 amino acids. The ends lost 6 bases at V and 6 bases at J; junction bases unmatched: 12. CDR3 amino acids: CASSPWASGSADTQYF. As DNA, the CDR3 is TGTGCCAGCAGCCCCTGGGCTAGCGGGAGCGCGGATACGCAGTATTTT.

This clonotype was seen more than once but under ten times. The chain uses TRBV19 and TRBJ1-5; D is uncertain. The ends were cut back, 4 bases at V and 0 bases at J, with 22 bases in the middle. Germline CDR1 and CDR2: LNHDA and SQIVND (reference sequence). This CDR3 has 19 amino acids. The CDR3 protein is CASSKFGMTTLYSNQPQHF. The CDR3 region has the DNA TGTGCCAGTAGTAAGTTCGGAATGACAACTTTGTATAGCAATCAGCCCCAGCATTTT. Looking up the rest from reference TRBV19 and TRBJ1-5 gives the full variable domain: DGGITQSPKYLFRKEGQNVTLSCEQNLNHDAMYWYRQDPGQGLRLIYYSQIVNDFQKGDIAEGYSVSREKKESFPLTVTSAQKNPTAFYLCASSKFGMTTLYSNQPQHFGDGTRLSIL.

J is TRBJ2-1 and V is TRBV27, with 11 bases fitting TRBD2. Trimming at V came to 2 bases and at J to 3 bases, leaving 0 bases not matched to a gene. The CDR3 sequence is 15 residues long. Per germline, CDR1 MNHEY and CDR2 SMNVEV (reference sequence). The CDR3 nucleotides read TGTGCCAGCAGTTTAACTAGCGGGGGCTACAATGAGCAGTTCTTC. This codes for CASSLTSGGYNEQFF.

The CDR3 coding sequence is TGTGCCAGCAAAAATCCCCGGGACAGGGAGGGCACTGAAGCTTTCTTT. Protein: CASKNPRDREGTEAFF. V is TRBV11-2 and J is TRBJ1-1; 9 bases map to TRBD1. This CDR3 spans 16 amino acids. Germline CDR1 reads SGHAT; CDR2 reads FQNNGV. After removal of 7 bases from V and 4 bases from J, the junction contained 13 bases not matched to a gene.

The chain couples TRBV27 to TRBJ1-5; 9 nucleotides align to TRBD1. This CDR3 spans 14 amino acids. Germline CDR1 reads MNHEY; CDR2 reads SMNVEV (reference sequence). The junction had 4 bases not matched to a gene; V was cut back by 4 bases and J by 6 bases. The CDR3 region has the DNA TGTGCCAGCAGTTCCACAGGGGGCGGTCAGCCCCAGCATTTT. Amino acids: CASSSTGGGQPQHF.

Only a few counts were recorded for this clonotype. This chain joins TRBV28 and TRBJ1-5; TRBD1 is a possible D gene (5 bases). The CDR3 loop spans 16 amino acids. Trimming removed 6 bases at V and 3 bases at J, with 18 bases between. Germline V gene lookup returns CDR1 MDHEN and CDR2 SYDVKM. CDR3 loop: CASRLFTGTNNQPQHF. DNA for the CDR3: TGTGCCAGCAGACTATTCACCGGGACTAACAATCAGCCCCAGCATTTT.

The chain recombines TRBV7-9 with TRBJ1-1, with D uncertain. Trimming took 4 bases from V and 4 from J, leaving 7 bases between them. From germline, CDR1 is SEHNR and CDR2 FQNEAQ (reference sequence). The CDR3 runs 12 residues. The CDR3 DNA reads as TGTGCCAGCAGCTCCCTCGGCACTGAAGCTTTCTTT. As protein: CASSSLGTEAFF.

This clonotype was counted between two and nine times. V gene TRBV6-5 combines with J gene TRBJ1-2, with 9 bases identical to TRBD1. Germline trimming cut 7 bases from V and 7 bases from J; bases unmatched to any gene: 10. CDR3 length equals 14 residues. Germline loops: CDR1 MNHEY, CDR2 SVGAGI. The CDR3 here is CASKQGASVSGYTF. The CDR3 coding sequence is TGTGCCAGCAAACAGGGGGCGTCGGTTTCTGGCTACACCTTC.

This clonotype was counted between two and nine times. The V gene is TRBV20-1, the J gene TRBJ1-5; tentative D call: TRBD1 (5 bases). V dropped 3 bases and J dropped 1 base, with 10 bases sitting between them. The CDR3 loop spans 14 amino acids. Germline V gene lookup returns CDR1 DFQATT and CDR2 SNEGSKA (reference sequence). This CDR3 is CSARVGESNQPQHF. As DNA, the CDR3 is TGCAGTGCTAGGGTGGGGGAGAGCAATCAGCCCCAGCATTTT.

DNA of the CDR3: TGCGCCAGCAGCCCGAGGGAGGGAAACACAGATACGCAGTATTTT. Translating gives CASSPREGNTDTQYF. The chain joins TRBV4-3 to TRBJ2-3, with 7 bases fitting TRBD2. The CDR3 is 15 residues long. Per the germline V gene, CDR1 is LGHNA and CDR2 is YSLEER. V lost 4 bases and J lost 2; bases outside the gene matches: 6.